Below, one T cell receptor beta chain is given with its context. The CDR3 extends over 15 amino acids. Trimming at V came to 8 bases and at J to 5 bases, leaving 12 bases not matched to a gene. Germline CDR1 reads MNHEY; CDR2 reads SVGAGI. This sample was included in a study of blood T cell repertoires in COVID-19. At the level of the study: Sources were T cells, B-cell-depleted T cells, or PBMCs; the material itself was cDNA or gDNA.

Clones were sequenced by immunoSEQ multiplex PCR, and TCRdb holds only the in-frame ones, with some missing. The sample records 200,000 or so clones, 88% being singletons. Assignments of participants to cohorts depended upon their own reported clinical history. Recovery among Cohort 3 donors was established by two negative PCRs, clearance, or symptom resolution. J is TRBJ2-5 and V is TRBV6-5, with 9 bases that match TRBD2. The sample consisted of PBMCs or T cells enriched from blood (not recorded which). This receptor was obtained from a woman between 25 and 40 years old who had recovered from COVID-19. The CDR3, as DNA: TGTGCCAGCGTCGAGCGGGGGGTAATGGGCGAGACCCAGTACTTC. Translation gives CASVERGVMGETQYF.